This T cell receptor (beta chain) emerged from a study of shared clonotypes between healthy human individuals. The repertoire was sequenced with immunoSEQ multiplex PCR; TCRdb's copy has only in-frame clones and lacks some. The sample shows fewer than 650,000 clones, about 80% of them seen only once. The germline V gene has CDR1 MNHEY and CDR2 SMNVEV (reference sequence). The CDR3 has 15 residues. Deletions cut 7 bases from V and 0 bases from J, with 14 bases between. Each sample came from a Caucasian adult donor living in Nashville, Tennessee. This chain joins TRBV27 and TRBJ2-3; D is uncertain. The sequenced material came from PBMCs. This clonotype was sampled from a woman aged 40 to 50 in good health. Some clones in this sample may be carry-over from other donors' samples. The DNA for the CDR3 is TGTGCCAGCAACACGCTGTTGGACAGCACAGATACGCAGTATTTT. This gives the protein CASNTLLDSTDTQYF.